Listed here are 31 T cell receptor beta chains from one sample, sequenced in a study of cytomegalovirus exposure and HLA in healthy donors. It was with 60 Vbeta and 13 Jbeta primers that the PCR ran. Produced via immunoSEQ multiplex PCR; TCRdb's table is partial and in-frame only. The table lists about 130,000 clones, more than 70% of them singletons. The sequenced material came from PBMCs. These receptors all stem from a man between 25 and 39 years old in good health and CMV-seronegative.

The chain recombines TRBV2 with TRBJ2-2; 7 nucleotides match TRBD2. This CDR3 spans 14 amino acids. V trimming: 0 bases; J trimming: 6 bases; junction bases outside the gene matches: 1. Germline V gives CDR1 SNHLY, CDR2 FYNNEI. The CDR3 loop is CASSEASGAGELFF. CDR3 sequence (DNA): TGTGCCAGCAGTGAAGCCAGCGGGGCCGGGGAGCTGTTTTTT.

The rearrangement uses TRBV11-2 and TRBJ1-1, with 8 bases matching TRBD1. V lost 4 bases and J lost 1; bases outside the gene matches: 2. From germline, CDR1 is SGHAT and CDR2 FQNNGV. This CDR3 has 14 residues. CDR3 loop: CASSSGTGNTEAFF. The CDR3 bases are TGTGCCAGCAGCTCTGGGACAGGGAACACTGAAGCTTTCTTT. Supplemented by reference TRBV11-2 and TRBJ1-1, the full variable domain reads EAGVAQSPRYKIIEKRQSVAFWCNPISGHATLYWYQQILGQGPKLLIQFQNNGVVDDSQLPKDRFSAERLKGVDSTLKIQPAKLEDSAVYLCASSSGTGNTEAFFGQGTRLTVV.

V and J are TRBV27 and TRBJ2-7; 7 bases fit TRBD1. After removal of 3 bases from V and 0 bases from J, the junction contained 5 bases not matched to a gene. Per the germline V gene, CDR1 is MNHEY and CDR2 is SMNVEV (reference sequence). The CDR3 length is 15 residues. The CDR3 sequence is CASSFLPGGSYEQYF. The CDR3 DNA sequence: TGTGCCAGCAGTTTCTTGCCAGGGGGCTCCTACGAGCAGTACTTC.

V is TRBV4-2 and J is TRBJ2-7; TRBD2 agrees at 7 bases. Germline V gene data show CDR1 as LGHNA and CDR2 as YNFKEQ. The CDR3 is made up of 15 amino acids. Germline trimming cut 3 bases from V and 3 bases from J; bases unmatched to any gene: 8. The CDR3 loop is CASSQGGAGSYEQYF. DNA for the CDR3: TGTGCCAGCAGCCAGGGGGGAGCGGGGAGCTACGAGCAGTACTTC.

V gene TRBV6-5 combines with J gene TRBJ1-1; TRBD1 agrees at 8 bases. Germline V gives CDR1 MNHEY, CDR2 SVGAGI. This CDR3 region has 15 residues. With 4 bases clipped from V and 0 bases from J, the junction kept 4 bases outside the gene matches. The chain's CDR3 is CASSSTGGLNTEAFF. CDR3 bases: TGTGCCAGCAGTTCAACAGGGGGACTGAACACTGAAGCTTTCTTT.

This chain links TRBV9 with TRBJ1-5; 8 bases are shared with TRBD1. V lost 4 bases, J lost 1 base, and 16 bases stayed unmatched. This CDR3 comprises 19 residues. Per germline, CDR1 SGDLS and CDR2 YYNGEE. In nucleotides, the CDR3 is TGTGCCAGCAGCCCTAGAACAGGGGGTGGGGATCGGAGCAATCAGCCCCAGCATTTT. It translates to CASSPRTGGGDRSNQPQHF.

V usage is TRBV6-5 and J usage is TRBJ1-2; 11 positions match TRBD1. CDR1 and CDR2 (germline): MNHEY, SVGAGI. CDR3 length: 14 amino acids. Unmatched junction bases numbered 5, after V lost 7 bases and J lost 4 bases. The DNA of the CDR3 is TGTGCCAGCACCTCAGGACAGGGGGCCTATGGCTACACCTTC. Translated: CASTSGQGAYGYTF.

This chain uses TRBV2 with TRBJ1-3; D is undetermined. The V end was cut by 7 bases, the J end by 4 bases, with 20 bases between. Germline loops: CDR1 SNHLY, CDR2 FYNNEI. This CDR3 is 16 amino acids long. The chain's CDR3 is CASTQVEGRSGNTIYF. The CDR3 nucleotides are TGTGCCAGCACGCAGGTTGAAGGAAGATCCGGAAACACCATATATTTT.

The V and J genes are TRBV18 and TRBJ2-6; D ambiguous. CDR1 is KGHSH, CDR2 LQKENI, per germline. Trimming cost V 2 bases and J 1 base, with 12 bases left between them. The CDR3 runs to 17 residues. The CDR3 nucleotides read TGTGCCAGCTCACCAAAATACCAGGTGTCTGGGGCCAACGTCCTGACTTTC. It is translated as CASSPKYQVSGANVLTF.

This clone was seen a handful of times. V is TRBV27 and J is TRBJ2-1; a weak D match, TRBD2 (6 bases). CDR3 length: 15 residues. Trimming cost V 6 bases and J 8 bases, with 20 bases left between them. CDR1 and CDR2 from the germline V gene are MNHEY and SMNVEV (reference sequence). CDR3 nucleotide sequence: TGTGCCAGCAGCTTTATCGGGACTCCTGAGGATGAGCAGTTCTTC. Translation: CASSFIGTPEDEQFF.

The CDR3 sequence: CASSLGGGSYEQYF. The CDR3 region has the DNA TGTGCCAGCTCATTAGGGGGCGGATCCTACGAGCAGTACTTC. This sequence joins TRBV6-1 and TRBJ2-7; TRBD1 aligns across 7 bases. The CDR3 length is 14 residues. Trimming cost V 8 bases and J 1 base; bases outside gene matches: 8. Germline V gene data show CDR1 as MNHNS and CDR2 as SASEGT.

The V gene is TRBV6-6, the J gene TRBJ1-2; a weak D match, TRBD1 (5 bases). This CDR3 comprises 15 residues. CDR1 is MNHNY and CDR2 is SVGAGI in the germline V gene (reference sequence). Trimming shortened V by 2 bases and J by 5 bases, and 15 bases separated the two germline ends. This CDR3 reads CASSYRPGPLYGYTF. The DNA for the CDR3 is TGTGCCAGCAGTTACCGGCCAGGGCCTTTATATGGCTACACCTTC.

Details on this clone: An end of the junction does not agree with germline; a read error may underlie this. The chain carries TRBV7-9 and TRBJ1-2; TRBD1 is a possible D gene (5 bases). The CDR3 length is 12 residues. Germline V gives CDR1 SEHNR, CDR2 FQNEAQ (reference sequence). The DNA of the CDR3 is TGTTCCAGCAGCCCCAGGGTCTTCGGCTACACCTTC. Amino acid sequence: CSSSPRVFGYTF.

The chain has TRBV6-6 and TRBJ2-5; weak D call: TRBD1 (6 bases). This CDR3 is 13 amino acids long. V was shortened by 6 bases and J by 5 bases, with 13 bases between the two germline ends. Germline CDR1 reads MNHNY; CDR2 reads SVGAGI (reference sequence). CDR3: CASRNQGWETQYF. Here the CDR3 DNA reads TGTGCCAGCAGGAACCAGGGGTGGGAGACCCAGTACTTC.

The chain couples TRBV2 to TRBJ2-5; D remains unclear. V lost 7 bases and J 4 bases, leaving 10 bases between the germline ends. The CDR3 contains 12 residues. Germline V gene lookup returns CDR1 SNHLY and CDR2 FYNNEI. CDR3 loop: CASNQNRETQYF. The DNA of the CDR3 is TGTGCCAGCAACCAGAACAGAGAGACCCAGTACTTC.

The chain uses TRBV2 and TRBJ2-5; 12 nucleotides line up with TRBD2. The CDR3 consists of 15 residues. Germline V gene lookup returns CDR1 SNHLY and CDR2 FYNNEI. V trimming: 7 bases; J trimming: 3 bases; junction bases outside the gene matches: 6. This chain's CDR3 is CASNPRLAGEETQYF. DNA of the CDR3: TGTGCCAGCAACCCGCGACTAGCGGGGGAAGAGACCCAGTACTTC.

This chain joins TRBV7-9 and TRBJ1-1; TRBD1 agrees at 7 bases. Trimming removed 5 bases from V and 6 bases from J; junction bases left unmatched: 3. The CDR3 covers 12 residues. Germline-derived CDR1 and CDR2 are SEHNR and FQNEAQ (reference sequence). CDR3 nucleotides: TGTGCCAGCAGCCCTCAGGGGGCTGAAGCTTTCTTT. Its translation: CASSPQGAEAFF.

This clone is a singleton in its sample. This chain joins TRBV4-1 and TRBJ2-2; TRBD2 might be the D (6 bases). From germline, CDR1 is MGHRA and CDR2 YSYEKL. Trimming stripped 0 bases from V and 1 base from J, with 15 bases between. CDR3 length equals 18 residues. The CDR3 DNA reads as TGCGCCAGCAGCCAAGAAGGGAGGACGGGGGTGAACACCGGGGAGCTGTTTTTT. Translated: CASSQEGRTGVNTGELFF.

Written as DNA, the CDR3 is TGTGCCAGCAGCTTGGGCGGGGGTCCCCCGGGTACGCAGTATTTT. As protein: CASSLGGGPPGTQYF. This sequence joins TRBV5-4 and TRBJ2-3, with 7 bases lining up with TRBD2. Per the germline V gene, CDR1 is SGHNT and CDR2 is YYREEE (reference sequence). The V segment lost 0 bases and the J segment 8 bases; nucleotides outside the gene matches: 9. The CDR3 is 15 residues long.

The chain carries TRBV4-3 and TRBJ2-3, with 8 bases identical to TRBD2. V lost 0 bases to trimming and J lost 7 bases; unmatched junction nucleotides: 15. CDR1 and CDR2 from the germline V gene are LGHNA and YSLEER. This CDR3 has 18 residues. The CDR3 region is CASSQDYPGGPPRNTQYF. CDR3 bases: TGCGCCAGCAGCCAAGATTATCCGGGGGGGCCCCCCAGGAATACGCAGTATTTT.

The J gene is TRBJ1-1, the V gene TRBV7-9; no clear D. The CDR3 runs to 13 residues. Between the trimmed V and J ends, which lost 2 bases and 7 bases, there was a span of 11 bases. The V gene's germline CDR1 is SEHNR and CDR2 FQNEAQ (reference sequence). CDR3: CASSLQSVFEAFF. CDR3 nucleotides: TGTGCCAGCAGCTTACAGTCAGTTTTTGAAGCTTTCTTT.

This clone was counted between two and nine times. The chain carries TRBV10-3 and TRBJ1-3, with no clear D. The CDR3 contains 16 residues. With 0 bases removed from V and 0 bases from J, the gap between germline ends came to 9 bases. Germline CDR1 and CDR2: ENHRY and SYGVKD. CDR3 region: CAISESYRDSGNTIYF. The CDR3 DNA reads TGTGCCATCAGTGAGTCTTACAGAGACTCTGGAAACACCATATATTTT.

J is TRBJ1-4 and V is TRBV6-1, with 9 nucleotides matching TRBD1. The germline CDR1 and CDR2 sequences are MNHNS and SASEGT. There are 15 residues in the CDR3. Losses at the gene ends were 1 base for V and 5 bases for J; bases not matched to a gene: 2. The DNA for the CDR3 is TGTGCCAGCAGTGAAGTTGACAGGGGGAATGAAAAACTGTTTTTT. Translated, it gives CASSEVDRGNEKLFF.

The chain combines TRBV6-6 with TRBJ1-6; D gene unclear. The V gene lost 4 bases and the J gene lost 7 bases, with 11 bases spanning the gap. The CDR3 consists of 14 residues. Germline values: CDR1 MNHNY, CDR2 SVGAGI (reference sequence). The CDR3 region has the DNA TGTGCCAGCAGTTTACAGAATAAGAATTCACCCCTCCACTTT. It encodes CASSLQNKNSPLHF.

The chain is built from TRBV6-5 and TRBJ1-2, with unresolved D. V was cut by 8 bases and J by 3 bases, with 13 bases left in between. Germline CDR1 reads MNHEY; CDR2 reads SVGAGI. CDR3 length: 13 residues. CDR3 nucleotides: TGTGCCAGCGGACTACAAGGCGACTATGGCTACACCTTC. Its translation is CASGLQGDYGYTF.

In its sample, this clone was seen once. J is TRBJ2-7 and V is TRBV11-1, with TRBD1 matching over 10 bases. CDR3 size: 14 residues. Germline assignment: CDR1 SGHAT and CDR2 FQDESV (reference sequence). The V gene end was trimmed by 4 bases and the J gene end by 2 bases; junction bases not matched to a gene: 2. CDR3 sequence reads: CASSWTGGTYEQYF. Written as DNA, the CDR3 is TGTGCCAGCAGCTGGACAGGGGGGACCTACGAGCAGTACTTC.

CDR3 in DNA: TGTGCCAGCAGTTATTCCCCGGGGGGAAGGGTCGGTGGCTACACCTTC. Protein product: CASSYSPGGRVGGYTF. V is TRBV6-5 and J is TRBJ1-2; maybe TRBD1 (5 bases). The CDR3 covers 16 residues. Trimming shortened V by 3 bases and J by 7 bases, and 21 bases separated the two germline ends. The germline V gene has CDR1 MNHEY and CDR2 SVGAGI.

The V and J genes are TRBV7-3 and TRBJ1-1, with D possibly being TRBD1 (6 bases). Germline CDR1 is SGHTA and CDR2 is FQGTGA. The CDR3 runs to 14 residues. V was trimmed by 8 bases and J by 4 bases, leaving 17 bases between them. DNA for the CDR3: TGTGCCAGCCAGCCCCAGGGGATGAGCACTGAAGCTTTCTTT. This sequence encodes CASQPQGMSTEAFF.

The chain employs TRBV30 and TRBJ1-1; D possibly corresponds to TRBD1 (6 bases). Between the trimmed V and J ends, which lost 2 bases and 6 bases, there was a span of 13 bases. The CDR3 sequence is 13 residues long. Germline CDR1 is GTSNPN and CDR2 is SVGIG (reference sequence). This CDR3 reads CAWSFLTGAEAFF. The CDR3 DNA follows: TGTGCCTGGAGTTTCTTGACAGGAGCTGAAGCTTTCTTT.

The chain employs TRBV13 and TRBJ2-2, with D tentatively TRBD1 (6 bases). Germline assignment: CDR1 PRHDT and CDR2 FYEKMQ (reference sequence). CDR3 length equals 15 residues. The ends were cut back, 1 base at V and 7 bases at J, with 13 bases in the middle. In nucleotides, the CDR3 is TGTGCCAGCAGCTTAGTAGCAGGGGTGGACGGGGAGCTGTTTTTT. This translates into CASSLVAGVDGELFF. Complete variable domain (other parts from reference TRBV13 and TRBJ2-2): AAGVIQSPRHLIKEKRETATLKCYPIPRHDTVYWYQQGPGQDPQFLISFYEKMQSDKGSIPDRFSAQQFSDYHSELNMSSLELGDSALYFCASSLVAGVDGELFFGEGSRLTVL.

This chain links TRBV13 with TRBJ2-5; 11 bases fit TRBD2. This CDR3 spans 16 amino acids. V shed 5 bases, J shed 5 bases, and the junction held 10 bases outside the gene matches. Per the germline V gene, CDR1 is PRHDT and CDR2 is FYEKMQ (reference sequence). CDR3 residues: CASSNRLAGNVETQYF. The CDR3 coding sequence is TGTGCCAGCAGCAATCGACTAGCGGGAAACGTGGAGACCCAGTACTTC.